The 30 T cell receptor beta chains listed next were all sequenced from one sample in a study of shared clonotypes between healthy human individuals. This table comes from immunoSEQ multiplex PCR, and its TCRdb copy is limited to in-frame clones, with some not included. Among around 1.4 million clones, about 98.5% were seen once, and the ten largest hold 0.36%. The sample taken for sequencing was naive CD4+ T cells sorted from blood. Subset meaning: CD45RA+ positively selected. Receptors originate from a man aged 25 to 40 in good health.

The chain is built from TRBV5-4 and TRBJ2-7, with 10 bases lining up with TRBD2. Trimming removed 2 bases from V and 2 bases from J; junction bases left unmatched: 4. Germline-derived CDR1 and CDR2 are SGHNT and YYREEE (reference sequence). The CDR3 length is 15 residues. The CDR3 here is CASSLTSGATYEQYF. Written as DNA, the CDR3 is TGTGCCAGCAGCTTAACTAGCGGGGCCACCTACGAGCAGTACTTC.

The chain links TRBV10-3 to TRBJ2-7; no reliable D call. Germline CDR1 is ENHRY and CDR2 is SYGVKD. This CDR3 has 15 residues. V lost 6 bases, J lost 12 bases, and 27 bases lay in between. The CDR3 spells CAISPSQDFPTPPYF. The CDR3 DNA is TGTGCCATCAGCCCCTCTCAGGATTTCCCGACTCCGCCGTACTTC.

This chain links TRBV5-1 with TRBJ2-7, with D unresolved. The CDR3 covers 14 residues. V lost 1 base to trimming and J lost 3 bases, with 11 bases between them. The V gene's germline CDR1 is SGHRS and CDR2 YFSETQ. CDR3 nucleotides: TGCGCCAGCAGCTTGAACCAGCCGGACTACGAGCAGTACTTC. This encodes CASSLNQPDYEQYF.

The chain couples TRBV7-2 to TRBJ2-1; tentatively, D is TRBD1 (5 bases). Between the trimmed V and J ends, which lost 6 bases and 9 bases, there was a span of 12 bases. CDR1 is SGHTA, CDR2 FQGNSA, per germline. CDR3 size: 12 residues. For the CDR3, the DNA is TGTGCCAGCAGACTCCAGGGTACTGAGCAGTTCTTC. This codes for CASRLQGTEQFF.

This chain's CDR3 is CASRRDTSNYGYGYTF. For the CDR3, the DNA is TGTGCCAGCAGGCGGGACACCTCTAACTATGGCTATGGCTACACCTTC. J is TRBJ1-2 and V is TRBV9, with D possibly matching TRBD1 (6 bases). The V end lost 5 bases, the J end lost 4 bases, and 21 bases lay between the germline ends. The length of the CDR3 is 16 residues. Germline CDR1 SGDLS, CDR2 YYNGEE.

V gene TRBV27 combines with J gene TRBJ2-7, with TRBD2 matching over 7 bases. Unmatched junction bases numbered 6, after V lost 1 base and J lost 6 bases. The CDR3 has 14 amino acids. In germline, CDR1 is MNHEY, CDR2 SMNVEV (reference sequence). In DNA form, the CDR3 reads TGTGCCAGCAGTTTATGGGAGGGATCGGGCGAGCAGTACTTC. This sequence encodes CASSLWEGSGEQYF.

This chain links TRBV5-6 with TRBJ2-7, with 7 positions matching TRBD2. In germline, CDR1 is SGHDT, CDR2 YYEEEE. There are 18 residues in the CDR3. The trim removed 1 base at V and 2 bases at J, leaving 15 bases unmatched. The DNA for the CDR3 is TGTGCCAGCAGCTTGTTCGCGGTACTAGCGCGAGCCACCTACGAGCAGTACTTC. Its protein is CASSLFAVLARATYEQYF.

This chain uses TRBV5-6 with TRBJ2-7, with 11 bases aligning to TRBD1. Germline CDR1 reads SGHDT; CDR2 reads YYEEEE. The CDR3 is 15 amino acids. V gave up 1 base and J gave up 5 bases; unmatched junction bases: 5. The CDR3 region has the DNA TGTGCCAGCAGCTTGTCGGGACAGGGGGGCCACGAGCAGTACTTC. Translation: CASSLSGQGGHEQYF.

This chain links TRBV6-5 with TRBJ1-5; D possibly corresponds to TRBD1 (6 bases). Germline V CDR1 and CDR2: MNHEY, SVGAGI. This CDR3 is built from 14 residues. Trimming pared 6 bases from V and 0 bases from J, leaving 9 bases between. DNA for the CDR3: TGTGCCAGCAGGCCCAGGGGTAGCAATCAGCCCCAGCATTTT. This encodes CASRPRGSNQPQHF.

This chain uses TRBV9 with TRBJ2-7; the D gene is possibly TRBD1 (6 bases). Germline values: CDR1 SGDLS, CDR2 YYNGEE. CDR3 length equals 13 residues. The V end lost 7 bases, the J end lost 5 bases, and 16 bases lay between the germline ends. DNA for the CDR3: TGTGCCAGCGCCCTTTCTCACAGGGACGAGCAGTACTTC. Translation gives CASALSHRDEQYF. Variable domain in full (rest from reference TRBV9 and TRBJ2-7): DSGVTQTPKHLITATGQRVTLRCSPRSGDLSVYWYQQSLDQGLQFLIQYYNGEERAKGNILERFSAQQFPDLHSELNLSSLELGDSALYFCASALSHRDEQYFGPGTRLTVT.

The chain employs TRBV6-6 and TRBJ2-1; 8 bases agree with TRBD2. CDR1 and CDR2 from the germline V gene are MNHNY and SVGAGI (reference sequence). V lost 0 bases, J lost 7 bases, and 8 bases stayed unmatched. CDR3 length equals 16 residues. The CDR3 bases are TGTGCCAGCAGTTACTCAACCGGAGGCGGGGGGAATGAGCAGTTCTTC. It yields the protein CASSYSTGGGGNEQFF.

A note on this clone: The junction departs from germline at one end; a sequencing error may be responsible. The DNA of the CDR3 is TGTGCTAGCAGCTTAGTTGTGAGTAATGAGCAGTTCTTC. It specifies CASSLVVSNEQFF. This chain uses TRBV7-7 with TRBJ2-1; D is uncertain. CDR3 length: 13 amino acids. Germline CDR1 reads SSHAT; CDR2 reads FNYEAQ (reference sequence). The complete variable domain, with remaining parts taken from reference TRBV7-7 and TRBJ2-1, reads GAGVSQSPRYKVTKRGQDVTLRCDPISSHATLYWYQQALGQGPEFLTYFNYEAQPDKSGLPSDRFSAERPEGSISTLTIQRTEQRDSAMYRCASSLVVSNEQFFGPGTRLTVL.

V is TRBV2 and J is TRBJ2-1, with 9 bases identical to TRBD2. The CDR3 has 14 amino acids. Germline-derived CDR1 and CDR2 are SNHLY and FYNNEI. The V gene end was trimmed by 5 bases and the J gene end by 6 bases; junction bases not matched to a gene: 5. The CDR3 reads CASSPGLAPNEQFF. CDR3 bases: TGTGCCAGCAGTCCGGGACTAGCTCCCAATGAGCAGTTCTTC.

DNA for the CDR3: TGCGCCAGCAGCCAAGATAACTCCAATGAGCAGTTCTTC. The encoded protein is CASSQDNSNEQFF. The rearrangement links TRBV5-1 to TRBJ2-1, with D unresolved. V was clipped by 4 bases and J by 6 bases, with 11 bases between them. The CDR3 totals 13 residues. Germline loops: CDR1 SGHRS, CDR2 YFSETQ.

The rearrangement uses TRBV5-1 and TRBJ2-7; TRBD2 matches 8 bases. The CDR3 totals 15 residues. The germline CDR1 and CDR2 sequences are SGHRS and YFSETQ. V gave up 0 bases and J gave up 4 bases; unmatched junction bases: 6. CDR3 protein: CASSLGGREVYEQYF. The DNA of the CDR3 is TGCGCCAGCAGCTTGGGAGGGCGGGAGGTTTACGAGCAGTACTTC.

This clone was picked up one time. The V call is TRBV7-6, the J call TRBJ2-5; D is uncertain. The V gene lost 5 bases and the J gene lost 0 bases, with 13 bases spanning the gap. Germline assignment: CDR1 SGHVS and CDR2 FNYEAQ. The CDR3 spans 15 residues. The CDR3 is CASSPHNTYQETQYF. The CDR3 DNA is TGTGCCAGCAGCCCACATAACACCTACCAAGAGACCCAGTACTTC.

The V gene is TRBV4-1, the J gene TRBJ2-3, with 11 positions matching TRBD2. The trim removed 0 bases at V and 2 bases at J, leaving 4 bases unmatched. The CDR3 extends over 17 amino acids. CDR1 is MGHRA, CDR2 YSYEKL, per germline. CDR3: CASSQDGTSGITDTQYF. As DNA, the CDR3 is TGCGCCAGCAGCCAAGACGGGACTAGCGGTATCACAGATACGCAGTATTTT.

CDR3 residues: CASSLVRQGRNNEQFF. The CDR3 DNA is TGTGCCAGCAGCTTAGTGAGACAGGGGCGGAACAATGAGCAGTTCTTC. The rearrangement links TRBV7-6 to TRBJ2-1; TRBD1 aligns across 8 bases. The V gene end was trimmed by 1 base and the J gene end by 5 bases; junction bases not matched to a gene: 7. The CDR3 has 16 residues. Germline loops: CDR1 SGHVS, CDR2 FNYEAQ.

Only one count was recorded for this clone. The CDR3 loop is CASSFPGRERGETQYF. The CDR3 DNA is TGTGCCAGCAGCTTCCCCGGGAGAGAACGGGGGGAGACCCAGTACTTC. The chain couples TRBV5-4 to TRBJ2-5; TRBD2 might be the D (6 bases). With 2 bases removed from V and 5 bases from J, the gap between germline ends came to 19 bases. The CDR3 loop spans 16 amino acids. In germline, CDR1 is SGHNT, CDR2 YYREEE (reference sequence).

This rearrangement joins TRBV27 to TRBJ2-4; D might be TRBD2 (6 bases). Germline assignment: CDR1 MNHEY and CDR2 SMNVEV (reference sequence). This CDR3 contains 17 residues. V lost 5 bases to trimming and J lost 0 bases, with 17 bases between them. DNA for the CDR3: TGTGCCAGCAGTCCCCGGGGGTCAGCGGTAGCCAAAAACATTCAGTACTTC. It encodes CASSPRGSAVAKNIQYF.

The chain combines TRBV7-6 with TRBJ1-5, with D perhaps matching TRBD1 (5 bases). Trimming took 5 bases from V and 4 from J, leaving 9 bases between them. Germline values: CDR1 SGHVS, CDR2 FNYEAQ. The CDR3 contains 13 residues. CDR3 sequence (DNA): TGTGCCAGCAGCCCCGGGGCTAATCAGCCCCAGCATTTT. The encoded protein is CASSPGANQPQHF. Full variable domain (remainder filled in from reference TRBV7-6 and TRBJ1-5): GAGVSQSPRYKVTKRGQDVALRCDPISGHVSLYWYRQALGQGPEFLTYFNYEAQQDKSGLPNDRFSAERPEGSISTLTIQRTEQRDSAMYRCASSPGANQPQHFGDGTRLSIL.

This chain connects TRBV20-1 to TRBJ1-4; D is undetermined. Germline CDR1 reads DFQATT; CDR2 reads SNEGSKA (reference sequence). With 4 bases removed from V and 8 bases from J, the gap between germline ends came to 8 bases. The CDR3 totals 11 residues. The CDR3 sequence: CSAISREKLFF. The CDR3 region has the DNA TGCAGTGCTATCTCGCGGGAAAAACTGTTTTTT.

The CDR3 DNA reads as TGTGCCAGCAGCTCCAACGTCCTGACTTTC. It translates to CASSSNVLTF. The chain combines TRBV7-9 with TRBJ2-6; no firm D call. Germline V gene sequence: CDR1 SEHNR, CDR2 FQNEAQ (reference sequence). The V end lost 4 bases, the J end lost 8 bases, and 0 bases lay between the germline ends. The CDR3 has 10 residues.

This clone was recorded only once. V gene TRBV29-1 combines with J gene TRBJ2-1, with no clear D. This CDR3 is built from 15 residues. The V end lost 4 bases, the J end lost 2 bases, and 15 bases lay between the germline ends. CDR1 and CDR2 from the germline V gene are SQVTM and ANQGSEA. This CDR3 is CSVVLRLNAYNEQFF. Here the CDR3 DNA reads TGCAGCGTTGTTCTCCGTCTGAATGCCTACAATGAGCAGTTCTTC.

The CDR3 DNA reads as TGCGCCACCCACCCGGGACAGGGGACCTACGAGCAGTACTTC. Translated: CATHPGQGTYEQYF. V usage is TRBV5-1 and J usage is TRBJ2-7; 10 bases are a match to TRBD1. CDR1 is SGHRS and CDR2 is YFSETQ in the germline V gene. The CDR3 spans 14 residues. The V and J ends lost 9 bases and 2 bases, in that order; junction bases with no gene match: 8.

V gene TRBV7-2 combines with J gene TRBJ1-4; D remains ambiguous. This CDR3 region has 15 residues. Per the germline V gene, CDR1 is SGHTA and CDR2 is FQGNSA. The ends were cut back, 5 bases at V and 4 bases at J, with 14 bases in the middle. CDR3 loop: CASSPSRWGNEKLFF. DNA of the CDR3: TGTGCCAGCAGCCCAAGTCGTTGGGGTAATGAAAAACTGTTTTTT. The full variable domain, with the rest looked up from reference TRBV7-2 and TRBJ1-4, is GAGVSQSPSNKVTEKGKDVELRCDPISGHTALYWYRQSLGQGLEFLIYFQGNSAPDKSGLPSDRFSAERTGGSVSTLTIQRTQQEDSAVYLCASSPSRWGNEKLFFGSGTQLSVL.

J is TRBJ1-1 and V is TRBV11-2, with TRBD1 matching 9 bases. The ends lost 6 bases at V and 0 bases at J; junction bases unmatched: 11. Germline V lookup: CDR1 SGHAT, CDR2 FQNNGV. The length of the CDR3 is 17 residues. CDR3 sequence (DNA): TGTGCCAGCAGACGGACCGGGACAGGGACCATGAACACTGAAGCTTTCTTT. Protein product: CASRRTGTGTMNTEAFF.

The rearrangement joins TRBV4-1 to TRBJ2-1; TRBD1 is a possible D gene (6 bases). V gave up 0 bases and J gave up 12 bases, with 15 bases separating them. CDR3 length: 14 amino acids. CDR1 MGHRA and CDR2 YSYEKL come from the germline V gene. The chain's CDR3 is CASSQDRQDGVQFF. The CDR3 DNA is TGCGCCAGCAGCCAAGATCGACAGGACGGGGTGCAGTTCTTC.

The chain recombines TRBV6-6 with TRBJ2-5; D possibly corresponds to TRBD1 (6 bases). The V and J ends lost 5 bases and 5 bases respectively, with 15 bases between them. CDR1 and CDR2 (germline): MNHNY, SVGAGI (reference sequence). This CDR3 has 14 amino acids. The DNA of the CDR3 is TGTGCCAGCAGTCCGCGGACAGTTGCCGAGACCCAGTACTTC. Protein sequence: CASSPRTVAETQYF.

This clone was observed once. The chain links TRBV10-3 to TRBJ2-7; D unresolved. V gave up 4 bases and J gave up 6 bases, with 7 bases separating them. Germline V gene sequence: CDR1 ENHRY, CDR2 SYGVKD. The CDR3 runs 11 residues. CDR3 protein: CAISVGFEQYF. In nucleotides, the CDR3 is TGTGCCATCAGTGTCGGCTTCGAGCAGTACTTC.